Listed here are 6 T cell receptor beta chains from one sample, sequenced in a study of cytomegalovirus exposure and HLA in healthy donors. In the PCR, 60 Vbeta and 13 Jbeta primers were used. The repertoire was sequenced with immunoSEQ multiplex PCR; TCRdb's copy has only in-frame clones and lacks some. The sample has around 80,000 clones; 78% are singletons. Sequencing was done on a sample of PBMCs. Receptors originate from a young man in good health and CMV-seropositive.

This clone was recorded once. V gene TRBV7-9 combines with J gene TRBJ2-7, with 8 nucleotides matching TRBD1. V dropped 5 bases and J dropped 2; count of bases not matched to a gene: 11. Germline CDR1 SEHNR, CDR2 FQNEAQ (reference sequence). The CDR3 contains 16 residues. This chain's CDR3 is CASSHAKTGATYEQYF. DNA of the CDR3: TGTGCCAGCAGCCACGCTAAGACAGGGGCAACCTACGAGCAGTACTTC.

As DNA, the CDR3 is TGTGCCAGCAGCCCCCCCGGGTCGTACGAGCAGTACTTC. Translating it yields CASSPPGSYEQYF. The rearrangement joins TRBV7-2 to TRBJ2-5; the D is unclear. Near its end, the DNA agrees better with TRBJ2-7, so the J call may be wrong. This CDR3 is 13 amino acids long. The germline V gene encodes CDR1 SGHTA and CDR2 FQGNSA.

The CDR3, as DNA: TGTGCCAGCAGTGACCACAGGGGGAGCAATGAGCAGTTCTTC. Encoded protein: CASSDHRGSNEQFF. The chain uses TRBV25-1 and TRBJ2-1, with 8 positions matching TRBD1. CDR1 is MGHDK and CDR2 is SYGVNS in the germline V gene. With 3 bases clipped from V and 6 bases from J, the junction kept 4 bases outside the gene matches. The CDR3 contains 14 residues.

This clone was counted a single time. The rearrangement joins TRBV5-1 to TRBJ2-1; 10 bases match TRBD2. This CDR3 is built from 17 residues. Per germline, CDR1 SGHRS and CDR2 YFSETQ. The V and J ends lost 4 bases and 8 bases, in that order; junction bases with no gene match: 15. CDR3 coding DNA: TGCGCCAGCAGCCAGGGGATAGGTCTAGCGGGAGCTCATGAGCAGTTCTTC. Residues: CASSQGIGLAGAHEQFF.

This chain's CDR3 is CASGWGDTQYF. CDR3 nucleotides: TGTGCCAGCGGGTGGGGCGATACGCAGTATTTT. The chain recombines TRBV13 with TRBJ2-3, with D possibly matching TRBD1 (5 bases). The germline CDR1 and CDR2 sequences are PRHDT and FYEKMQ (reference sequence). V dropped 8 bases and J dropped 6 bases, with 9 bases sitting between them. This CDR3 comprises 11 residues.

This rearrangement joins TRBV6-5 to TRBJ1-3, with no clear D. The germline gives CDR1 MNHEY, CDR2 SVGAGI. This CDR3 is built from 15 residues. The germline V and J ends were trimmed by 6 bases and 0 bases, with 12 bases remaining between them. The CDR3 DNA reads TGTGCCAGCAGGCGCGGGCAGAGCTCTGGAAACACCATATATTTT. Protein: CASRRGQSSGNTIYF.